This T cell receptor beta chain was sequenced for a study of blood T cell repertoires in COVID-19. For the study at large: COVID-19 samples, acute and convalescent, were from the United States, Italy and Spain.

TCRdb keeps only in-frame clones here, not all; method: immunoSEQ multiplex PCR. This table holds approximately 230,000 clones, around 85% found once. This CDR3 contains 15 residues. V lost 0 bases and J lost 7; bases outside the gene matches: 1. Germline loops: CDR1 MNHNY, CDR2 SVGAGI (reference sequence). The source material was peripheral blood. This sequence originates from an elderly man with acute or convalescent COVID-19. The chain links TRBV6-6 to TRBJ1-6; 9 bases align to TRBD1. The CDR3 sequence: CASSYSGQGNSPLHF. CDR3 sequence (DNA): TGTGCCAGCAGTTACTCCGGACAGGGGAATTCACCCCTCCACTTT.